A selection of T cell receptor beta chains follows, all from one sample in a study of CD8 T cells in ankylosing spondylitis. TCRdb reanalysed the 5' RACE reads using MiXCR and keeps one entry per CDR3 protein. This table has fewer than 550,000 distinct CDR3 sequences, roughly 5% appearing once. The sample comprised blood, either unsorted or a sorted T cell fraction (not recorded which). The source is a male donor with ankylosing spondylitis. Both conserved end residues are part of each CDR3.

J gene	V gene	CDR3 protein
TRBJ2-5	TRBV5-1	CASSVDGTGYGETQYF
TRBJ2-3	TRBV29-1	CSVEDHRDTQYF
TRBJ2-2	TRBV4-2	CASSQPGQGFFGSGELFF
TRBJ2-5	TRBV27	CASRPAGGPPETQYF
TRBJ2-5	TRBV7-2	CASSLDWTGGQTQYF
TRBJ2-7	TRBV20-1	CSARAPGLAGREQYF
TRBJ2-1	TRBV7-2	CASSLVGGSSYNEQFF
TRBJ2-7	TRBV5-1	CASNFPGYGEQYF
TRBJ2-3	TRBV4-2	CASSLRTATSTDTQYF
TRBJ1-4	TRBV7-9	CASSPQNGVNEKLFF
TRBJ2-7	TRBV3-1	CASSPRFGWRERTYEQYF
TRBJ2-7	TRBV20-1	CSARRDLDRPYEQYF
TRBJ1-4	TRBV6-5	CASSYSRLGSTNEKLFF
TRBJ1-4	TRBV5-1	CASSSRGGGEKLFF
TRBJ1-2	TRBV28	CASSRGNGLGYTF
TRBJ2-1	TRBV24-1	CATSPGLRSYNEQFF
TRBJ1-2	TRBV5-5	CASSLTGFYSGYTF
TRBJ1-1	TRBV28	CASSRTLTEAFF
TRBJ1-2	TRBV10-2	CASSELGGPYGYTF
TRBJ2-5	TRBV7-2	CASSRGLAEETQYF
TRBJ2-1	TRBV12-3/TRBV12-4	CASTADVSSYNEQFF
TRBJ2-7	TRBV28	CASSSVRAYEQYF
TRBJ1-6	TRBV9	CASSIGRNSPLHF
TRBJ2-2	TRBV5-1	CASSFRQGGTGELFF
TRBJ2-1	TRBV5-1	CASSLAGTSPNEQFF
TRBJ2-7	TRBV10-3	CAIMAENEQYF
TRBJ2-7	TRBV25-1	CASSEGRSGRVYEQYF
TRBJ1-1	TRBV27	CASSLGQSGTEAFF
TRBJ2-3	TRBV7-2	CASSLVLRGGLDTQYF
TRBJ2-5	TRBV10-1	CASSELQTQYF
TRBJ2-7	TRBV27	CASNTRTGRAEQYF
TRBJ1-3	TRBV10-3	CAIRPGAKGNTIYF
TRBJ2-5	TRBV5-1	CASSLLSPEETQYF
TRBJ2-1	TRBV4-2	CASSQSPGGTFHNEQFF
TRBJ2-7	TRBV12-3/TRBV12-4	CASSLALGQGYEQYF
TRBJ2-5	TRBV5-1	CASSSMTSEETQYF
TRBJ1-5	TRBV20-1	CSAPHPDGFNQPQHF
TRBJ1-1	TRBV5-1	CASSLAGGRDTEAFF
TRBJ2-2	TRBV12-3/TRBV12-4	CASSPRRAGELFF
TRBJ1-3	TRBV28	CASSLAGTGPGNTIYF
TRBJ1-6	TRBV29-1	CSARTGGPISPLHF
TRBJ1-4	TRBV25-1	CASSGADSPYNEKLFF
TRBJ2-5	TRBV29-1	CSVEVMRQTQYF
TRBJ1-1	TRBV7-2	CASTEGMNTEAFF
TRBJ2-6	TRBV15	CATSRDRRLNVLTF
TRBJ2-3	TRBV4-2	CASSQDGTSTDTQYF
TRBJ2-5	TRBV7-9	CASILLGVKQETQYF
TRBJ2-5	TRBV28	CASRGAGSQETQYF
TRBJ1-2	TRBV27	CASTRDRGLGYTF
TRBJ2-1	TRBV4-3	CASSQQDRGNEQFF
TRBJ2-7	TRBV20-1	CSASLPGTGEQYF
TRBJ2-7	TRBV5-1	CASSSGQGSEEQYF
TRBJ2-2	TRBV20-1	CSSMGRAAGELFF
TRBJ2-1	TRBV4-2	CASSQPFAIPSGQNSNEQFF
TRBJ1-3	TRBV20-1	CSARDGDTIYF
TRBJ2-1	TRBV7-9	CASSSDGSSYNEQFF
TRBJ1-2	TRBV20-1	CSAIRGLGGYTF